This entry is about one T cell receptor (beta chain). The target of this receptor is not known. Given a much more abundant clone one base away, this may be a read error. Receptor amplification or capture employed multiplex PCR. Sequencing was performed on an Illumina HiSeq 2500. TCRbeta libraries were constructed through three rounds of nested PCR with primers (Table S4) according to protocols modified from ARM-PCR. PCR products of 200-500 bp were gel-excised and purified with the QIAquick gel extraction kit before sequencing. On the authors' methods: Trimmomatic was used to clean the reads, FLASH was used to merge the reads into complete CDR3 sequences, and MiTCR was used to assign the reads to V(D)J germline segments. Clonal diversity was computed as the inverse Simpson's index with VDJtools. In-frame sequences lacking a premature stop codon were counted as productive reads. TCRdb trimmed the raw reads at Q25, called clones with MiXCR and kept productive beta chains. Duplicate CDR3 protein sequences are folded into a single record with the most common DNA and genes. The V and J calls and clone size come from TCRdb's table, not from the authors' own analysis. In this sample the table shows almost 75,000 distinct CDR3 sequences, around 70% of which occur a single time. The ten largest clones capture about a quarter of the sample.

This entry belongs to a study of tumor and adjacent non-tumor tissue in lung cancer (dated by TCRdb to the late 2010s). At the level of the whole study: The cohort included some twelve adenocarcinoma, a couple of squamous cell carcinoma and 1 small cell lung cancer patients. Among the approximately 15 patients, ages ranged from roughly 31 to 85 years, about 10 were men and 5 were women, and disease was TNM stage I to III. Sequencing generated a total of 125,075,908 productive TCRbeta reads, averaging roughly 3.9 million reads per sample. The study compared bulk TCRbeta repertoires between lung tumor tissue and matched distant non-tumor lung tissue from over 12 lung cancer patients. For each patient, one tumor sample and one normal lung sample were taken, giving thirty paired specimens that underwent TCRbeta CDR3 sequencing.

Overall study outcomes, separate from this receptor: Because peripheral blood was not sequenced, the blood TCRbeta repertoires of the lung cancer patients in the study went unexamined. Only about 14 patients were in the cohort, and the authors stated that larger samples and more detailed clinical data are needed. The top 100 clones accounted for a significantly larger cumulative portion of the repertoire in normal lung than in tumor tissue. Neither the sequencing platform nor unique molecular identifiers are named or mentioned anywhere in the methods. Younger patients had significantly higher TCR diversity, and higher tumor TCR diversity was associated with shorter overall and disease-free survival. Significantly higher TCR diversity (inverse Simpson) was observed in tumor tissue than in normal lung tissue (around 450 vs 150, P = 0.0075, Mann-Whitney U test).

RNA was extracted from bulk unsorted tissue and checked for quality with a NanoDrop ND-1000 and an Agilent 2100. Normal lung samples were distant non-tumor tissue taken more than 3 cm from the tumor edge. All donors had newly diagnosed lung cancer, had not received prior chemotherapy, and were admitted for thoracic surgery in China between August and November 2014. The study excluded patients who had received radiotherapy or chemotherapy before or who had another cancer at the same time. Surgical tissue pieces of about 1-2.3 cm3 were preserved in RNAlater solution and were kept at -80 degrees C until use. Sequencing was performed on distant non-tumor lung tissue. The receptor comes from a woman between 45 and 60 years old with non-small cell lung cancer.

CDR3 reads: CASSKTSGAHEQYF. In nucleotide form, the sequence is TGTGCCAGCAGCAAGACTAGCGGGGCCCACGAGCAGTACTTC. The receptor chain draws on TRBV12-3 or TRBV12-4 and TRBJ2-7, with 11 bases aligning to TRBD2. From the cysteine up to the phenylalanine, the CDR3 has a length of 14 residues. Only the CDR3 DNA stays, 42 bases, in frame from base 1. The germline V end is reduced by 6 bases and the J end by 5 bases; junction bases left unmatched: 6.